The next 8 T cell receptor beta chains were all read from a single sample in a study of shared clonotypes between healthy human individuals. Clones were sequenced by immunoSEQ multiplex PCR, and TCRdb holds only the in-frame ones, with some missing. In the table there are hundreds of thousands of clones, about 73% of which are singletons. The specimen sequenced was memory CD4+ T cells sorted from blood. The sample's subset: CD45RA-negative fraction. These receptors were taken from a man in his thirties or forties in good health.

The rearrangement uses TRBV28 and TRBJ1-3; D may be TRBD1 (5 bases). CDR3 size: 16 residues. The germline V and J ends were trimmed by 6 bases and 0 bases, with 15 bases remaining between them. The germline gives CDR1 MDHEN, CDR2 SYDVKM. This chain's CDR3 is CASSPGRRSSGNTIYF. CDR3 bases: TGTGCCAGCAGCCCGGGACGGCGAAGCTCTGGAAACACCATATATTTT.

The CDR3 DNA is TGTGCCAGCAGCCTCGACAGGGGAGGCACTGAAGCTTTCTTT. It translates to CASSLDRGGTEAFF. The chain combines TRBV7-2 with TRBJ1-1, with TRBD1 matching 8 bases. This CDR3 is built from 14 residues. J lost 4 bases, V lost 5 bases, and 6 bases had no gene match. Germline assignment: CDR1 SGHTA and CDR2 FQGNSA.

The chain couples TRBV7-9 to TRBJ2-7; a possible D gene is TRBD1 (5 bases). V was trimmed by 6 bases and J by 2 bases, leaving 14 bases between them. This CDR3 has 14 residues. Germline V CDR1 and CDR2: SEHNR, FQNEAQ (reference sequence). The CDR3 reads CASSLNRPPYEQYF. CDR3 nucleotides: TGTGCCAGCAGTTTAAACAGGCCCCCCTACGAGCAGTACTTC. Using reference TRBV7-9 and TRBJ2-7 for the parts outside the CDR3, the full variable domain is DTGVSQNPRHKITKRGQNVTFRCDPISEHNRLYWYRQTLGQGPEFLTYFQNEAQLEKSRLLSDRFSAERPKGSFSTLEIQRTEQGDSAMYLCASSLNRPPYEQYFGPGTRLTVT.

The chain uses TRBV6-1 and TRBJ2-3; a possible D gene is TRBD2 (5 bases). This CDR3 is built from 14 residues. From germline, CDR1 is MNHNS and CDR2 SASEGT. With 1 base removed from V and 4 bases from J, the gap between germline ends came to 9 bases. The CDR3 region is CASSEGLRADTQYF. CDR3 sequence (DNA): TGTGCCAGCAGTGAAGGTTTGAGGGCAGATACGCAGTATTTT.

This clone was seen more than once but under ten times. The chain carries TRBV4-3 and TRBJ1-2; D uncertain. Germline CDR1 and CDR2: LGHNA and YSLEER. The V end was cut by 4 bases, the J end by 1 base, with 13 bases between. CDR3 size: 15 residues. This CDR3 is CASSPNLGNNYGYTF. CDR3 coding DNA: TGCGCCAGCAGCCCTAATCTCGGGAATAACTATGGCTACACCTTC.

The CDR3 loop is CASSLFRDRGLGTDTQYF. Written as DNA, the CDR3 is TGTGCCAGCAGCTTATTCCGGGACAGGGGTTTGGGGACAGATACGCAGTATTTT. V is TRBV7-9 and J is TRBJ2-3; 10 bases align to TRBD1. The CDR3 has 18 residues. Germline CDR1 and CDR2: SEHNR and FQNEAQ (reference sequence). V gave up 2 bases and J gave up 3 bases; unmatched junction bases: 11.

The rearrangement joins TRBV12-5 to TRBJ2-1; no definite D call. The germline V gene encodes CDR1 LGHNT and CDR2 FRNRAP. The CDR3 length is 14 residues. The germline V and J ends were trimmed by 7 bases and 1 base, with 11 bases remaining between them. The CDR3: CASALGRSYNEQFF. The CDR3, as DNA: TGTGCTAGTGCCCTCGGCCGTTCCTACAATGAGCAGTTCTTC. Full variable domain (missing parts from reference TRBV12-5 and TRBJ2-1): DARVTQTPRHKVTEMGQEVTMRCQPILGHNTVFWYRQTMMQGLELLAYFRNRAPLDDSGMPKDRFSAEMPDATLATLKIQPSEPRDSAVYFCASALGRSYNEQFFGPGTRLTVL.

This clone has more than one count but fewer than ten. This chain uses TRBV19 with TRBJ1-3, with D unclear. Germline V gives CDR1 LNHDA, CDR2 SQIVND (reference sequence). V shed 6 bases and J shed 3 bases, with 15 bases lying between them. The CDR3 covers 15 residues. The chain's CDR3 is CASSTGWGGGNTIYF. The DNA for the CDR3 is TGTGCCAGTAGCACCGGCTGGGGTGGTGGAAACACCATATATTTT. Supplemented by reference TRBV19 and TRBJ1-3, the full variable domain reads DGGITQSPKYLFRKEGQNVTLSCEQNLNHDAMYWYRQDPGQGLRLIYYSQIVNDFQKGDIAEGYSVSREKKESFPLTVTSAQKNPTAFYLCASSTGWGGGNTIYFGEGSWLTVV.